A selection of T cell receptor beta chains follows, all from one sample in a study of shared clonotypes between healthy human individuals. Sequencing used immunoSEQ multiplex PCR; TCRdb keeps in-frame clones, though not all of them. The sample has about half a million clones; over 70% are singletons. The sample consisted of PBMCs. These receptors all stem from a woman in her thirties or forties in good health. Some clones in this sample may be carry-over from other donors' samples. CDR3s include the opening cysteine and the closing phenylalanine or tryptophan. Fields, in order: CDR3 DNA, CDR3 protein, D gene, J gene, V gene, clone size. D genes are given only for firm matches. Some rows mark clone size as missing; the rest say once, few, many or name a class of expanded clone.

TGTGCCATCAGTTCTGACATAAACTATGGTTACACCTTC | CAISSDINYGYTF | NA | TRBJ1-2 | TRBV10-3 | NA
TGTGCCATCAGTGAGTTCGGACAGGCGGGGGGTATATACGAGCAGTACTTC | CAISEFGQAGGIYEQYF | NA | TRBJ2-7 | TRBV10-3 | NA
TGTGCCAGCAGTTACTCGATAACACCCTATGGCTACACCTTC | CASSYSITPYGYTF | NA | TRBJ1-2 | TRBV6-5 | NA
TGTGCCAGCAGCTTGGGCGGGAGGGCCGCAGAGACCCAGTACTTC | CASSLGGRAAETQYF | TRBD2 | TRBJ2-5 | TRBV7-6 | NA
TGTGCCAGCAGCTTAGGGGGACAGACTCAGCCCCAGCATTTT | CASSLGGQTQPQHF | TRBD1 | TRBJ1-5 | TRBV7-9 | NA
TGTGCCAGCAGCCTCGGCAGTCGGCTTCTCCACGAGCAGTACTTC | CASSLGSRLLHEQYF | NA | TRBJ2-7 | TRBV7-8 | NA
TGTGCCAGCGGGGGGGACTTTCAAGAGACCCAGTACTTC | CASGGDFQETQYF | TRBD2 | TRBJ2-5 | TRBV7-8 | few
TGTGCCAGCAGCGTATCCCGGGACAGCCCCTACGAGCAGTACTTC | CASSVSRDSPYEQYF | TRBD1 | TRBJ2-7 | TRBV9 | NA
TGTGCCAGTAGCCTAGCGGGAGGACGGAATACGCAGTATTTT | CASSLAGGRNTQYF | TRBD2 | TRBJ2-3 | TRBV6-5 | NA
TGTGCCAGCAGACCCCGCTACAGGGATGCTAATGGCTACACCTTC | CASRPRYRDANGYTF | NA | TRBJ1-2 | TRBV27 | NA
TGTGCCAGCAGCAGACGTAGCGGTAGCACAGATACGCAGTATTTT | CASSRRSGSTDTQYF | NA | TRBJ2-3 | TRBV11-3 | NA
TGTGCCAGTAGTATAATTTTTGGGACAGCCGTGGCCAGGGCCTTC | CASSIIFGTAVARAF | TRBD1 | TRBJ1-2 | TRBV19 | NA
TGTGCCAGCCAGGACAGGGCGGGGCAGCCCCAGCATTTT | CASQDRAGQPQHF | TRBD1 | TRBJ1-5 | TRBV19 | NA
TGTGCCAGCAGGTTCGACAGGGGCGTATACGAGCAGTACTTC | CASRFDRGVYEQYF | TRBD1 | TRBJ2-7 | TRBV28 | few
TGCGCCAGCAGCAAGACAGGGTCGTCCGGGGCCAACGTCCTGACTTTC | CASSKTGSSGANVLTF | TRBD1 | TRBJ2-6 | TRBV5-1 | NA
TGTGCCAGCAGCTTAGATGAATGGCAGACGCTTGGATCTCGTTACGAGCAGTACTTC | CASSLDEWQTLGSRYEQYF | NA | TRBJ2-7 | TRBV11-2 | NA
TGTGCCAGCAGCTTAGAACCCGGGTTTGAAGCTTTCTTT | CASSLEPGFEAFF | NA | TRBJ1-1 | TRBV7-9 | NA
TGTGCCAGCAGTGCCGGGCTCAATCAGCCCCAGCATTTT | CASSAGLNQPQHF | NA | TRBJ1-5 | TRBV2 | NA
TGTGCCAGCAGCTTAGGATACATGAGGGGGTTAGCCAAAAACATTCAGTACTTC | CASSLGYMRGLAKNIQYF | NA | TRBJ2-4 | TRBV7-9 | NA
TGTGCCAGCAGCAGCTTAGATGGGCCAACCTACGAGCAGTACTTC | CASSSLDGPTYEQYF | NA | TRBJ2-7 | TRBV7-2 | NA
TGCGCCAGCAGTGAGTCGATTAGAGGGACTAGCGGGTACAATGAGCAGTTCTTC | CASSESIRGTSGYNEQFF | TRBD2 | TRBJ2-1 | TRBV10-1 | NA
TGTGCCAGCAGCTGGGCCGGGACACCGGGCGCAGAGACCCAGTACTTC | CASSWAGTPGAETQYF | NA | TRBJ2-5 | TRBV5-4 | NA
TGTGCCAGCTCTCCAACGCGGGAACAGCCCCAGCATTTT | CASSPTREQPQHF | NA | TRBJ1-5 | TRBV18 | many
TGTGCCATCAGTGCACGAGGGGGGCAGTCGGATACGCAGTATTTT | CAISARGGQSDTQYF | NA | TRBJ2-3 | TRBV10-3 | NA
TGTGCCAGCAGCCCCCGGGACAGAGAGGATTACGAGCAGTACTTC | CASSPRDREDYEQYF | NA | TRBJ2-7 | TRBV21-1 | NA
TGTGCCAGCAGCTTGCAGGATAGGGACTATGGCTACACCTTC | CASSLQDRDYGYTF | NA | TRBJ1-2 | TRBV5-4 | NA
TGTGCCATCAGCGGGACAGGCTACACTGAAGCTTTCTTT | CAISGTGYTEAFF | TRBD1 | TRBJ1-1 | TRBV10-3 | few
TGTGCCAGCAGCCCTTTGGATCGCTCCTACAATGAGCAGTTCTTC | CASSPLDRSYNEQFF | NA | TRBJ2-1 | TRBV7-9 | NA
TGCGCCAGCAGCCTCCATAGCGGGAGGATAATTGGGGAGACCCAGTACTTC | CASSLHSGRIIGETQYF | TRBD2 | TRBJ2-5 | TRBV4-1 | NA
TGTGCCAGCAGCCTTAAGGGGTGGGGCTACACCTTC | CASSLKGWGYTF | NA | TRBJ1-2 | TRBV28 | NA
TGTGCCAGCAGCCGCTCGGTCTCCTACAATGAGCAGTTCTTC | CASSRSVSYNEQFF | NA | TRBJ2-1 | TRBV28 | NA
TGCGCCAGCAGCCCGTACACCGGGGAGCTGTTTTTT | CASSPYTGELFF | NA | TRBJ2-2 | TRBV5-1 | NA
TGTGCCAGCAGTTTAACGGGAGGGCCCTCCTACGAGCAGTACTTC | CASSLTGGPSYEQYF | TRBD2 | TRBJ2-7 | TRBV28 | once
TGTGCCAGCTTGAGTGGCGGGAGTTACGCCGAGCAGTACTTC | CASLSGGSYAEQYF | TRBD2 | TRBJ2-7 | TRBV28 | NA
TGTGCCACCAGCAGACCGGGACCTAACTATGGCTACACCTTC | CATSRPGPNYGYTF | NA | TRBJ1-2 | TRBV15 | NA
TGTGCCTGGGACATAGGAGGCGGCTCTAACCCGAAGCAGGAGACCCAGTACTTC | CAWDIGGGSNPKQETQYF | NA | TRBJ2-5 | TRBV30 | once
TGTGCCAGCAGTGAGCAGGTTCTCTCTGGGGCCAACGTCCTGACTTTC | CASSEQVLSGANVLTF | NA | TRBJ2-6 | TRBV6-1 | NA
TGTGCCAGCAGTCCCCCCGTTTATGGGTTGGGAGTGAACACTGAAGCTTTCTTT | CASSPPVYGLGVNTEAFF | NA | TRBJ1-1 | TRBV28 | NA
TGTGCCAGCAGTTTGGGACATCTTTCTGAAGCTTTCTTT | CASSLGHLSEAFF | NA | TRBJ1-1 | TRBV28 | NA
TGCGCCGGGGGAAGCTATGGCTACACCTTC | CAGGSYGYTF | NA | TRBJ1-2 | TRBV30 | NA
TGTGCCAGCAGCTTTTCCGGCGGCCAAGAGACCCAGTACTTC | CASSFSGGQETQYF | NA | TRBJ2-5 | TRBV7-9 | NA
TGTGCCACGATCGCGGGGGAAAAAATGAACACTGAAGCTTTCTTT | CATIAGEKMNTEAFF | NA | TRBJ1-1 | TRBV15 | NA
TGTGCCAGCAGCCCCCGGATTGGGGGGGGTGAGCAGTTCTTC | CASSPRIGGGEQFF | TRBD2 | TRBJ2-1 | TRBV7-3 | NA
TGTGCCAGCAGCTTAGTTTCCTCCGGGACTAGCGGGAGTTCGGATACGCAGTATTTT | CASSLVSSGTSGSSDTQYF | TRBD2 | TRBJ2-3 | TRBV11-1 | NA
TGCGCCAGCAGCAGGGACAATGAGCAGTTCTTC | CASSRDNEQFF | NA | TRBJ2-1 | TRBV10-2 | NA
TGTGCCAGCAGTGAATCAAGGGCTAGCGGGAGGAACATTCAGTACTTC | CASSESRASGRNIQYF | TRBD2 | TRBJ2-4 | TRBV25-1 | NA
TGTGCCAGCTCACCACGGGTCTCGACAGGGCTGAACACCGGGGAGCTGTTTTTT | CASSPRVSTGLNTGELFF | TRBD1 | TRBJ2-2 | TRBV18 | NA
TGTGCCAGCAGCTTAGTAGGGCTTGAAGCTTTCTTT | CASSLVGLEAFF | NA | TRBJ1-1 | TRBV11-2 | many
TGTGCCAGCAGCTTATACCGGCGGGAGAACACTGAAGCTTTCTTT | CASSLYRRENTEAFF | NA | TRBJ1-1 | TRBV7-3 | NA
TGTGCCAGCAGCGGTACTAGTTTTGCAGATACGCAGTATTTT | CASSGTSFADTQYF | NA | TRBJ2-3 | TRBV9 | once
TGTGCCAGCAGCGCCGACAGGGGGCGGCCAGATACGCAGTATTTT | CASSADRGRPDTQYF | TRBD1 | TRBJ2-3 | TRBV9 | NA
TGTGCCAGCAGCTTGAGGAGGCCCCAAGCCCACGAGCAGTACTTC | CASSLRRPQAHEQYF | NA | TRBJ2-7 | TRBV5-4 | NA
TGTGCCAGCAGTTTGGGGGGGCGCGGGTATCAGCCCCAGCATTTT | CASSLGGRGYQPQHF | NA | TRBJ1-5 | TRBV28 | NA
TGTGCCAGCAGCTTATGGGGCGGGGAGCTGTTTTTT | CASSLWGGELFF | NA | TRBJ2-2 | TRBV7-8 | NA
TGCGCCAGCAAAAGGGACCGGGAAACTGGAAACACCATATATTTT | CASKRDRETGNTIYF | NA | TRBJ1-3 | TRBV10-2 | NA